This T cell receptor beta chain was identified in a study of Ad26.COV2.S vaccination and SARS-CoV-2 variants. At the level of the study: Participants got Ad26.COV2.S intramuscularly, once or twice 56 days apart. Study-wide results and limits: The authors reported substantial breadth in spike-specific CD8+ and CD4+ T cell responses after vaccination. There was a possibility that the TCR breadth and depth analyses underestimated total T cell responses.

The repertoire was sequenced with immunoSEQ multiplex PCR; TCRdb's copy has only in-frame clones and lacks some. The sample includes 400,000 to 450,000 clones, 92% seen only once; the top ten take approximately 1.7%. Treatment described: roughly 18 received Ad26.COV2.S at low or high dose, single or two shots; 5 received placebo; per-sample allocation not given. Specimens were obtained on day 63 following the first vaccine or placebo injection. An Ad26 vector carrying the Wuhan-strain SARS-CoV-2 spike served as the vaccine. As regards this clone: Its antigen remains unidentified.

The CDR3 is made up of 8 amino acids. From germline, CDR1 is LGHNT and CDR2 FRNRAP. The germline V and J ends were trimmed by 5 bases and 11 bases, with 3 bases remaining between them. The material sequenced was peripheral blood, taken in a trial of Ad26.COV2.S vaccine versus placebo. The chain has TRBV12-5 and TRBJ1-2; no clear D gene. The origin of this receptor is a person between 18 and 65 years old who received the Ad26.COV2.S COVID-19 vaccine or a placebo. The CDR3 is CASGTYTF. The CDR3 nucleotides read TGTGCTAGTGGTACGTACACCTTC.